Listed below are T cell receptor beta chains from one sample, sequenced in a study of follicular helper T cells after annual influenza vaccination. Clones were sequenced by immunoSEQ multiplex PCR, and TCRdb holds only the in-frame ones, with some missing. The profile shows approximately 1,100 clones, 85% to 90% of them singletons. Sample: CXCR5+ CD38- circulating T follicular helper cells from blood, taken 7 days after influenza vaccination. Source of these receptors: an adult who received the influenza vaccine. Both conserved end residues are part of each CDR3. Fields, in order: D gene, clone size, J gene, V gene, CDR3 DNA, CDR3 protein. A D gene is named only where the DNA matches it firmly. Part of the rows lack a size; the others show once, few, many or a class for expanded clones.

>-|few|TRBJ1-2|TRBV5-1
TGCGCCAGCAGCTTGGGTAGGGGGAACTATGGCTACACCTTC
CASSLGRGNYGYTF
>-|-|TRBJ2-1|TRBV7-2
TGTGCCAGCAGCCCCAGGGGACTTCTATTTTACAATGAGCAGTTCTTC
CASSPRGLLFYNEQFF
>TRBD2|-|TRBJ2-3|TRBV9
TGTGCCAGCAGCGGTCGCGGGGGTCGGGATACGCAGTATTTT
CASSGRGGRDTQYF
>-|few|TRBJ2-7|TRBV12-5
TGTGCTAGTGGTTTGTCCCTCGGGGTTTCCTACGAGCAGTACTTC
CASGLSLGVSYEQYF
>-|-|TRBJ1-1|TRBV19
TGTGCCAGTAGTTCACGGACACTCATGAACACTGAAGCTTTCTTT
CASSSRTLMNTEAFF
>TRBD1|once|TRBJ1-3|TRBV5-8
TGTGCCAGCAGCCTAGTGACAGGGACTGGAAACACCATATATTTT
CASSLVTGTGNTIYF
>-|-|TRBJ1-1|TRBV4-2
TGTGCCAGCAGCCCAGCCCAACAGACGAACACTGAAGCTTTCTTT
CASSPAQQTNTEAFF
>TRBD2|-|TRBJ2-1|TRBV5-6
TGTGCCAGCAGCTGGGGGACTAGAGAGCAGTTCTTC
CASSWGTREQFF
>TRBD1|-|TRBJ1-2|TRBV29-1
TGCAGCGTTGGGGGACAGGGCAACTATGGCTACACCTTC
CSVGGQGNYGYTF
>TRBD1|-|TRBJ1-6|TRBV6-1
TGTGCCAGCACCCTAGGACAGGAGGGTTCACCCCTCCACTTT
CASTLGQEGSPLHF
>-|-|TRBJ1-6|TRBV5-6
TGTGCCAGCAGCTTTGGTGGTGTACGACCCCTCCACTTT
CASSFGGVRPLHF
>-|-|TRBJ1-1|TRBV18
TGTGCCAGCTCACCACCGCAGGGCGAAGCTTTCTTT
CASSPPQGEAFF
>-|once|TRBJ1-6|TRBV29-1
TGCAGCGTAAGGGTCGGGGTGGGTAATTCACCCCTCCACTTT
CSVRVGVGNSPLHF
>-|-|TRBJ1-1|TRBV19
TGTGCCAGTAGTATCTGGGGGGGGACTGAAGCTTTCTTT
CASSIWGGTEAFF
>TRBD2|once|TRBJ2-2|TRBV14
TGTGCCAGCAGCCCCTCAACTAGCGGGAGGGCCCGAGGGGAGCTGTTTTTT
CASSPSTSGRARGELFF
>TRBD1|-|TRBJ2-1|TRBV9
TGTGCCAGCAGCGTCACAGGGGGTTACAATGAGCAGTTCTTC
CASSVTGGYNEQFF
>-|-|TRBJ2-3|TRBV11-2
TGTGCCAGCAGCTTAGCAGGCGCTCTGGATACGCAGTATTTT
CASSLAGALDTQYF
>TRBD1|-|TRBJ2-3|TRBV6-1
TGTGCCAGCAGTCGGACAGGGGCGAGCACAGATACGCAGTATTTT
CASSRTGASTDTQYF
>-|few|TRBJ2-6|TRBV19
TGTGCCAGTAGTATAGCCTCGGGCTCTGGGGCCAACGTCCTGACTTTC
CASSIASGSGANVLTF
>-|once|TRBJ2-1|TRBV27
TGTGCCAGCAGTAAAGAAAGGGGGGCATCCTACAATGAGCAGTTCTTC
CASSKERGASYNEQFF
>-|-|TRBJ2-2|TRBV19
TGTGCCAGTAGTATCAGGGGCGGGGAGCTGTTTTTT
CASSIRGGELFF
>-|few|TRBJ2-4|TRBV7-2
TGTGCCAGCAGCTTTGGAAACATTCAGTACTTC
CASSFGNIQYF
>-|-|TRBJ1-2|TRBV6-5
TGTGCCAGCAGTTACTCGACGGATGGACACTATGGCTACACCTTC
CASSYSTDGHYGYTF
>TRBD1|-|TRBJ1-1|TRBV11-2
TGTGCCAGCAATCCTATGGCAGGGGGAGGGAGGAACACTGAAGCTTTCTTT
CASNPMAGGGRNTEAFF
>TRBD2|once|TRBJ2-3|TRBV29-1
TGCAGCGTTGAAGTCGGGAGGGGGGATACGCAGTATTTT
CSVEVGRGDTQYF
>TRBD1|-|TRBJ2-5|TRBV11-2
TGTGCCAGCAGCTTCCGGGACAGACAAGAGACCCAGTACTTC
CASSFRDRQETQYF
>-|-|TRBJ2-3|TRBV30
TGTGCCTGGGGTGGACGGAGCACAGATACGCAGTATTTT
CAWGGRSTDTQYF
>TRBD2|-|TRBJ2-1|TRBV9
TGTGCCAGCAGCGTAGCTGCACTAGCGGGGGGCAATGAGCAGTTCTTC
CASSVAALAGGNEQFF
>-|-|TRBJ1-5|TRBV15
TGTGCCACCAGCAGAGGGGCCGGGACCAGGGGTCAGCCCCAGCATTTT
CATSRGAGTRGQPQHF
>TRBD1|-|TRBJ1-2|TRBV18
TGTGCCAGCTTACTAAGCCGGGACAGGGTTAACTATGGCTACACCTTC
CASLLSRDRVNYGYTF
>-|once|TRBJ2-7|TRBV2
TGTGCCAGCAACAAGGACAGACTGGCAGGGGAGCAGTACTTC
CASNKDRLAGEQYF
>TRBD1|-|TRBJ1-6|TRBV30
TGTGCCTGGATTAAACAGGGGTTGTCACCCCTCCACTTT
CAWIKQGLSPLHF
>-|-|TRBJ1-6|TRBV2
TGTGCCAGCAGGCGGAGCTCCTATAATTCACCCCTCCACTTT
CASRRSSYNSPLHF
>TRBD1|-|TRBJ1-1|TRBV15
TGTGCCACCAGCCCAGCGGGACAGGGGGTCCGCGAAGCTTTCTTT
CATSPAGQGVREAFF
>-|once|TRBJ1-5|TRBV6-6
TGTGCCAGCAGTTATGGACACAAAAATCAGCCCCAGCATTTT
CASSYGHKNQPQHF
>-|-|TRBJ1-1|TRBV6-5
TGTGCCAGCAGTAGACAGATGAACACTGAAGCTTTCTTT
CASSRQMNTEAFF
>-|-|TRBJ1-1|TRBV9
TGTGCCAGCAGCGTAGCGAGGAACACTGAAGCTTTCTTT
CASSVARNTEAFF
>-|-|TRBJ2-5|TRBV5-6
TGTGCCAGCAGACCCTGGGACACCAGAGGGAAGACCCAGTACTTC
CASRPWDTRGKTQYF
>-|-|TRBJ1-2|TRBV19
TGTGCCAGTAGTTCCCTGGGGGCCCAGGGTGGCTACACCTTC
CASSSLGAQGGYTF
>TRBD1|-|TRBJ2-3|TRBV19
TGTGCCAGTAGTTATAGATCAAGTGTGTTCGGGACAGGGGGGACAGATACGCAGTATTTT
CASSYRSSVFGTGGTDTQYF
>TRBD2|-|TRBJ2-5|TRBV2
TGTGCCAGCGAGGCGGGAGGGGAGACCCAGTACTTC
CASEAGGETQYF
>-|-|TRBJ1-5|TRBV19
TGTGCCAGTAGTATCGAGCCAAATAGCAATCAGCCCCAGCATTTT
CASSIEPNSNQPQHF
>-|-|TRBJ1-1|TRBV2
TGTGCCAGCAGTCGACAGTCAATGAACACTGAAGCTTTCTTT
CASSRQSMNTEAFF
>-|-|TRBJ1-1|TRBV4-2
TGTGCCAGCAGCTCGACGGATCAACGGGGTGAAGCTTTCTTT
CASSSTDQRGEAFF
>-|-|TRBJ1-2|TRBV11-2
TGTGCCAGCAGCTTAGCCGGATATGAGGGATATGGCTACACCTTC
CASSLAGYEGYGYTF
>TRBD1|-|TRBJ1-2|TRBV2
TGTGCCAGAGCACAGGGGGCCGACTATGGCTACACCTTC
CARAQGADYGYTF
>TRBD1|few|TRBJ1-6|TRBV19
TGTGCCAGTAGCGCAGGGGGCGAGAATTCACCCCTCCACTTT
CASSAGGENSPLHF